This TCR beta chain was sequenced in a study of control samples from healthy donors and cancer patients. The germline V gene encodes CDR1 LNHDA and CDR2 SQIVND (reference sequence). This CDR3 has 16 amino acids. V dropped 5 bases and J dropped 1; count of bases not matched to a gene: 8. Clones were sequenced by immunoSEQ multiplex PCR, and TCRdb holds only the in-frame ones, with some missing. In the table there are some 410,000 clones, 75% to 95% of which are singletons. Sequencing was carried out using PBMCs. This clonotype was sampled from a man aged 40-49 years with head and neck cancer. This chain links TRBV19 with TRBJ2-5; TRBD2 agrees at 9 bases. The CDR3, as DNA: TGTGCCAGTAGTGACCCCGCGGGAGGGTCCCAAGAGACCCAGTACTTC. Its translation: CASSDPAGGSQETQYF. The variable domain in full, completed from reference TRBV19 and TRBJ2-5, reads DGGITQSPKYLFRKEGQNVTLSCEQNLNHDAMYWYRQDPGQGLRLIYYSQIVNDFQKGDIAEGYSVSREKKESFPLTVTSAQKNPTAFYLCASSDPAGGSQETQYFGPGTRLLVL.